Here is one T cell receptor beta chain with its context. What it binds is unknown. The length of the CDR3 is 14 residues. CDR1 and CDR2 from the germline V gene are SEHNR and FQNEAQ (reference sequence). Trimming removed 5 bases from V and 8 bases from J, with 18 bases in between. The data derive from a study of cytomegalovirus exposure and HLA in healthy donors. PCR employed 60 Vbeta and 13 Jbeta primers. Authors' processing steps: Around 9.9 million shared chains were among the approximately 87 million unique TCR beta chains that a later analysis counted. Sequenced by immunoSEQ multiplex PCR; TCRdb stores in-frame clones only, minus some. That table is the source of V, J and clone size, and D and trimming were worked out from the DNA. The repertoire holds around 160,000 clones, with about 80% as singletons. Study-level points and caveats: Later analysis associated a missense DCLRE1C variant with TCR beta V- and J-gene trimming. Within an earlier analysis, most TCR beta V segments proved productive either about 90% or about 30% of the time.

The sample comprised PBMCs. This sequence was found in a man in his forties in good health and CMV-seropositive. J is TRBJ1-2 and V is TRBV7-9, with a possible D match to TRBD1 (6 bases). The CDR3 bases are TGTGCCAGCAGCCCGCGGGCGGGGGGCGACGGCTACACCTTC. Protein product: CASSPRAGGDGYTF.